This TCR beta chain derives from a study of cytomegalovirus exposure and HLA in healthy donors. Study outcomes and limitations: TCR beta chains numbering some 160 were designated cytomegalovirus-associated.

The CDR3 sequence is 14 residues long. J was trimmed by 4 bases and V by 5 bases; bases with no gene match: 6. The germline gives CDR1 SEHNR, CDR2 FQNEAQ (reference sequence). A multiplex PCR was run with 60 Vbeta primers and 13 Jbeta primers. Produced via immunoSEQ multiplex PCR; TCRdb's table is partial and in-frame only. The sample shows about 190,000 clones, roughly 77% of them seen only once. This clone has a handful of counts. Its antigen is not identified. The sample has other DNA sequences that encode this CDR3 too. This clonotype was sampled from a man aged 25-40 years in good health and CMV-seropositive. Sequencing used PBMCs. V is TRBV7-9 and J is TRBJ2-3; TRBD2 matches at 7 bases. The CDR3 nucleotides are TGTGCCAGCAGCCTCGGACTAGACCCAGATACGCAGTATTTT. This encodes CASSLGLDPDTQYF.